The rows below give T cell receptor beta chains drawn from one sample of a study of blood T cells in healthy people across ages. TCRdb re-called the 5' RACE reads through MiXCR, storing one row per CDR3 protein. The sample gives more than 750,000 distinct CDR3 sequences, 25% to 35% of which show up once; roughly a tenth is in the top ten. This sample was shared with a second study, whose subject was T cells of mothers and their children.

The specimen sequenced was blood. The source of these receptors is a woman aged 40 to 50 in good health. Both conserved end residues are part of each CDR3. A D gene is named only where the DNA matches it firmly. Some rows mark clone size as missing; the rest say once, few, many or name a class of expanded clone.

TRBJ2-7 many TRBV18 NA TGTGCCAGCTCACCACGGGTTATCTACGAGCAGTACTTC CASSPRVIYEQYF
TRBJ2-1 NA TRBV7-7 TRBD1 TGTGCTAGCAGCCCCGGGACAGAGGGGACCCAGTTCTTC CASSPGTEGTQFF
TRBJ2-7 many TRBV14 NA TGTGCCAGCAGCCCCCAACAGGGCTCCTACGAGCAGTACTTC CASSPQQGSYEQYF
TRBJ1-5 NA TRBV2 TRBD1 TGTGCCAGCAATGGAAGAGGAACAGGGGTCCCTCAGCCCCAGCATTTT CASNGRGTGVPQPQHF
TRBJ2-3 NA TRBV6-5 NA TGTGCCAGCAGTTACGGACTCCCGGGAACAGATACGCAGTATTTT CASSYGLPGTDTQYF
TRBJ2-7 many TRBV2 NA TGTGCCAGCAGTGATGTTGTGGTATCCTACGAGCAGTACTTC CASSDVVVSYEQYF
TRBJ2-7 many TRBV12-3/TRBV12-4 NA TGTGCCAGCAGTTTATATCTGGGGGGTTCCGGGGCGTACGAGCAGTACTTC CASSLYLGGSGAYEQYF
TRBJ2-5 NA TRBV20-1 TRBD2 TGCAGTGCTAATAGCGGGAAGTGCCAAGAGACCCAGGACTTC CSANSGKCQETQDF
TRBJ2-5 NA TRBV7-8 NA TGTGCCAGCAGCTTAAGGGACGGCTTTCAGTACTTC CASSLRDGFQYF
TRBJ2-7 few TRBV27 NA TGTGCCAGCAGTTTGGGCAGGGCTGGCTACGAGCAGTACTTC CASSLGRAGYEQYF
TRBJ2-7 NA TRBV5-1 NA TGCGCCAGCTCGGCTCGGGACGAGCAGTACTTC CASSARDEQYF
TRBJ2-1 NA TRBV2 TRBD2 TGTGCCAGCAGAGCTCCTAGCGGGGGAAAGGAATACAATGAGCAGTTCTTC CASRAPSGGKEYNEQFF
TRBJ2-7 NA TRBV14 NA TGTGCCAGCAGCCAAGATTTGGAGTCCTACGAGCAGTACTTC CASSQDLESYEQYF
TRBJ2-1 few TRBV24-1 TRBD1 TGTGCCACCGGAGGGACAGGGGGGTTGAGTGAGCAGTTCTTC CATGGTGGLSEQFF
TRBJ2-6 many TRBV9 TRBD1 TGTGCCAGCAGCAAGGGACAGACCCTCGTCTCTGGGGCCAACGTCCTGACTTTC CASSKGQTLVSGANVLTF
TRBJ1-5 NA TRBV6-5 TRBD1 TGTGCCAGCAGTTACGACAGGGGTAGCAATCAGCCCCAGCATTTT CASSYDRGSNQPQHF